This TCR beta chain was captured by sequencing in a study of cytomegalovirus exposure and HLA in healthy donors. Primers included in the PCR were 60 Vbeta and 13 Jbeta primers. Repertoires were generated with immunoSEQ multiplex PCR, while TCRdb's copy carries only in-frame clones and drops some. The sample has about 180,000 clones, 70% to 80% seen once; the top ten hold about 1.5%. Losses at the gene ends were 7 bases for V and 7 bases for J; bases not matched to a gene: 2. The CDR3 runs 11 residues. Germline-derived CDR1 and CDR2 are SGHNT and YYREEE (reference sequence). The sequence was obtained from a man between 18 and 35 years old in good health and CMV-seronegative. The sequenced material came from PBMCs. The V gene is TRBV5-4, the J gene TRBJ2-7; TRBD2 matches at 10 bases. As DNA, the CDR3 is TGTGCCAGCGTTAGCGGGGGGGAGCAGTACTTC. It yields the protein CASVSGGEQYF. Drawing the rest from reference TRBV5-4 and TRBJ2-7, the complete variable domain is ETGVTQSPTHLIKTRGQQVTLRCSSQSGHNTVSWYQQALGQGPQFIFQYYREEENGRGNFPPRFSGLQFPNYSSELNVNALELDDSALYLCASVSGGEQYFGPGTRLTVT.